This TCR beta chain derives from a study of blood T cell repertoires in COVID-19 (dated by TCRdb to 2018 to 2020). About the study as a whole: The collaborator samples originated in the United States, Italy and Spain and spanned the acute and convalescent phases of COVID-19. The material from the prospective study consisted of cDNA or gDNA derived from T cells, B-cell-depleted T cells, or PBMCs. The dataset comprised deeply sampled blood TCRbeta repertoires from subjects exposed to, actively infected with, or recovered from COVID-19. The repertoires were released in a freely available public database meant as a resource for research on the immune response to SARS-CoV-2. The samples were drawn from two sources: the first 160 participants of the ongoing ImmuneRACE study, and 950 to 1,500 subjects contributed by 6 global collaborators. Sample metadata almost always included a de-identified subject ID, COVID-19 status, age in years and sex. Where available, HLA class I and class II types were taken from metadata supplied by the sample provider and were not determined by assay-based typing. Study-level results and caveats: The quantity of clinical and demographic metadata differed by source and by participant and was supplied without curation.

Samples from volunteer blood donors who had recovered from COVID-19 were contributed by a second Seattle source. Collaborating institutions collected whole blood in K2EDTA tubes following their own protocols. For TCRbeta analysis, collaborators shipped samples in one of three forms: frozen whole blood, isolated PBMCs, or DNA extracted from either of those sample types. The immunoSEQ Assay, a bias-controlled multiplex PCR, was used to amplify TCRbeta CDR3 regions from genomic DNA. Per the authors' processing: The number of nucleated cells in each sample was estimated from the amplification of reference gene primers within the assay. Sequence reads were collapsed and filtered to measure the absolute abundance of every unique TCRbeta CDR3 rearrangement. For each sample, productive Simpson clonality was calculated as the square root of Simpson's diversity index over productive rearrangements. Here the immuneACCESS table is served through TCRdb, limited to in-frame sequences with V and J called. Missing clones are a known gap in these copies; in checked studies unresolved V genes cover under half, and the rest lacks a known reason. The DNA gave D and trimming, while V, J and clone size come from that table. The sample table holds around 230,000 clones, of which 84% were seen once. Together, the top ten hold under 2.5% of the sample.

Points on this clone: Its antigen is unknown. The record has no base qualities; no much larger clone is one base away.

V trim: 3 bases; J trim: 0 bases; unmatched bases: 10. CDR1 and CDR2 are read off the germline V gene as KGHSH and LQKENI. The CDR3, from cysteine to phenylalanine, totals 19 residues. Only the CDR3 region is kept as DNA, spanning 57 bases read in frame from base 1. The TCR was taken from a man aged 40-49 years who had recovered from COVID-19. The sample consisted of peripheral blood. The V and J segments used are TRBV18 and TRBJ2-4, with TRBD2 identical over 11 junction bases. The DNA sequence is TGTGCCAGCTCACCCTTGACTAGCGGGGTGCCCTTAGCCAAAAACATTCAGTACTTC. This sequence encodes CASSPLTSGVPLAKNIQYF.